Listed below are T cell receptor beta chains from one sample, sequenced in a study. TCRdb reanalysed the RT-PCR reads using MiXCR and keeps one entry per CDR3 protein. The table records about 700,000 distinct CDR3 sequences, around 14% of them present only once. The sample was memory CD4+ T cells from blood. These receptors came from a female donor in good health, serving as a healthy control. CDR3s include the opening cysteine and the closing phenylalanine or tryptophan. The D gene is left open where the match is weak. Rows give clone size only sometimes, using once, few, many, or a class for an expanded clone.

TRBV6-5	many	TRBD2	TRBJ2-1	CASSRGTSGSDEQFF	TGTGCCAGCAGTCGAGGGACTAGCGGGAGTGATGAGCAGTTCTTC
TRBV15	once	NA	TRBJ1-5	CATSREQQNQPQHF	TGTGCCACCAGCAGAGAACAACAAAATCAGCCCCAGCATTTT
TRBV27	few	TRBD2	TRBJ2-7	CASSPSLGGRPYEQYF	TGTGCCAGCAGTCCCTCCCTGGGCGGGAGGCCCTACGAGCAGTACTTC
TRBV27	few	TRBD2	TRBJ2-1	CASSSLAGKSSYNEQFF	TGTGCCAGCAGTTCGCTAGCGGGAAAGAGCTCCTACAATGAGCAGTTCTTC
TRBV6-5	NA	NA	TRBJ1-5	CASSAIAEIRQPQHF	TGTGCCAGCAGTGCCATAGCGGAGATACGGCAGCCCCAGCATTTT
TRBV5-6	many	TRBD2	TRBJ2-1	CASSETGTSHYNEQFF	TGTGCCAGCAGCGAAACCGGGACTAGCCATTACAATGAGCAGTTCTTC
TRBV28	NA	TRBD1	TRBJ1-2	CASSLKGAHTGYTF	TGTGCCAGCAGTTTGAAGGGGGCGCACACTGGCTACACCTTC
TRBV3-1	few	TRBD2	TRBJ2-7	CASSPSGVSSYEQYF	TGTGCCAGCAGCCCGAGCGGGGTCAGCTCCTACGAGCAGTACTTC
TRBV20-1	NA	NA	TRBJ1-2	CSARDSRTVDYGYTF	TGCAGTGCTAGAGATTCCCGGACAGTCGACTATGGCTACACCTTC
TRBV27	NA	TRBD1	TRBJ2-1	CASSLLGTGYNEQFF	TGTGCCAGCAGTTTACTCGGGACAGGGTATAATGAGCAGTTCTTC
TRBV5-1	many	NA	TRBJ2-3	CASSLWDSTDTQYF	TGCGCCAGCAGCTTGTGGGACAGCACAGATACGCAGTATTTT
TRBV5-1	NA	NA	TRBJ2-7	CASSLNSGSSYEQYF	TGCGCCAGCAGCTTGAATAGCGGAAGCTCCTACGAGCAGTACTTC
TRBV15	many	NA	TRBJ2-3	CATSRSGRTGTDTQYF	TGTGCCACCAGCAGGTCAGGCAGGACTGGCACAGATACGCAGTATTTT
TRBV9	NA	NA	TRBJ1-1	CASSVQGGMNTEAFF	TGTGCCAGCAGCGTACAGGGAGGCATGAACACTGAAGCTTTCTTT
TRBV5-1	NA	NA	TRBJ2-6	CASSLMGSDSGANVLTF	TGCGCCAGCAGCTTGATGGGCAGCGATTCTGGGGCCAACGTCCTGACTTTC
TRBV9	NA	NA	TRBJ1-1	CASSPRRATEAFF	TGTGCCAGCAGCCCCCGTCGGGCAACGGAAGCTTTCTTT
TRBV27	few	NA	TRBJ1-1	CASKLSSMNTEAFF	TGTGCCAGCAAGCTCTCGTCAATGAACACTGAAGCTTTCTTT
TRBV20-1	NA	NA	TRBJ1-6	CSAIIRDSPLHF	TGCAGTGCCATAATCCGGGATTCACCCCTCCACTTT
TRBV28	NA	NA	TRBJ2-3	CASSLLDGATTTTDTQYF	TGTGCCAGCAGTTTATTAGATGGTGCTACAACCACAACGGATACGCAGTATTTT
TRBV27	few	TRBD1	TRBJ1-5	CASSNRGGRNQPQHF	TGTGCCAGCAGTAACAGGGGAGGGCGCAATCAGCCCCAGCATTTT
TRBV7-2	NA	NA	TRBJ2-7	CASSLAVSGSYEQYF	TGTGCCAGCAGCTTAGCGGTTTCAGGCAGCTACGAGCAGTACTTC
TRBV6-5	few	TRBD2	TRBJ2-7	CASSRGLAGGQSYEQYF	TGTGCCAGCAGCAGGGGACTAGCGGGAGGGCAATCCTACGAGCAGTACTTC
TRBV6-5	few	NA	TRBJ1-2	CASISGDRPNYGYTF	TGTGCCAGCATTAGTGGGGACCGGCCGAACTATGGCTACACCTTC
TRBV27	few	NA	TRBJ1-3	CASSSSRSGNTIYF	TGTGCCAGCAGTTCCAGTCGCTCTGGAAACACCATATATTTT
TRBV18	NA	NA	TRBJ2-7	CASSSGLRLYEQYF	TGTGCCAGCTCATCCGGACTCCGACTTTACGAGCAGTACTTC
TRBV7-7	few	NA	TRBJ2-3	CASSLDEGDTQYF	TGTGCTAGCAGCTTAGACGAGGGAGATACGCAGTATTTT
TRBV7-9	few	NA	TRBJ2-1	CASTGLGQHNEQFF	TGTGCCAGCACGGGACTGGGACAGCACAATGAGCAGTTCTTC
TRBV25-1	many	TRBD2	TRBJ2-5	CASSESGTIETQYF	TGTGCCAGCAGTGAATCCGGGACTATAGAGACCCAGTACTTC
TRBV20-1	NA	NA	TRBJ1-1	CSARDPFKEFGTEAFF	TGCAGTGCTAGAGATCCGTTCAAGGAGTTTGGTACTGAAGCTTTCTTT
TRBV7-2	NA	TRBD2	TRBJ2-3	CASSYSGGSDTQYF	TGTGCCAGCAGCTATAGCGGGGGCAGCGATACGCAGTATTTT
TRBV7-2	few	TRBD1	TRBJ1-4	CASSLIGTGGEKLFF	TGTGCCAGCAGCTTAATCGGGACAGGGGGTGAAAAACTGTTTTTT
TRBV5-6	many	TRBD2	TRBJ2-3	CASSNGLAGPDTQYF	TGTGCCAGCAGCAACGGACTAGCGGGTCCGGATACGCAGTATTTT
TRBV5-1	few	NA	TRBJ1-5	CASNAGTGSNQPQHF	TGCGCCAGCAACGCAGGAACAGGCAGCAATCAGCCCCAGCATTTT
TRBV15	NA	NA	TRBJ1-6	CATSRDRDLSSPLHF	TGTGCCACCAGCAGAGACCGGGACCTTTCTTCACCCCTCCACTTT
TRBV5-4	few	NA	TRBJ1-4	CASSPGGDDEKLFF	TGTGCCAGCAGCCCGGGGGGAGACGATGAAAAACTGTTTTTT
TRBV29-1	few	TRBD1	TRBJ2-1	CSESPSGQGKKQQFF	TGCAGCGAATCCCCCTCGGGACAGGGTAAGAAACAGCAGTTCTTC
TRBV7-8	few	NA	TRBJ2-7	CASSGGRQSYEQYF	TGTGCCAGCAGCGGGGGACGGCAATCCTACGAGCAGTACTTC
TRBV20-1	few	NA	TRBJ2-7	CSARVLGRAYEQYF	TGCAGTGCTAGAGTACTAGGGCGGGCCTACGAGCAGTACTTC
TRBV9	NA	NA	TRBJ1-4	CASSAGPGKNEKLFF	TGTGCCAGCAGCGCAGGGCCCGGGAAAAATGAAAAACTGTTTTTT
TRBV11-1	NA	TRBD1	TRBJ2-5	CASSRLYTLDRGRETQYF	TGTGCCAGCAGCCGGCTTTACACGCTAGACAGGGGGCGAGAGACCCAGTACTTC
TRBV7-9	few	NA	TRBJ1-1	CAGGGDGSGYEAFF	TGTGCCGGGGGTGGTGACGGATCCGGGTATGAAGCTTTCTTT
TRBV7-2	many	NA	TRBJ2-3	CASSFRDTQYF	TGTGCCAGCAGCTTTAGAGATACGCAGTATTTT
TRBV7-9	few	TRBD2	TRBJ2-1	CASRYTSGGNEQFF	TGTGCCAGCAGATATACGAGCGGGGGGAATGAGCAGTTCTTC
TRBV28	NA	NA	TRBJ2-2	CASIETFKTGELFF	TGTGCCAGCATCGAGACTTTCAAGACCGGGGAGCTGTTTTTT
TRBV7-2	few	NA	TRBJ1-1	CASSFIGHGDTEAFF	TGTGCCAGCAGCTTTATCGGCCACGGGGACACTGAAGCTTTCTTT
TRBV5-1	many	TRBD1	TRBJ2-7	CASSPRQGTSYEQYF	TGCGCCAGCAGCCCCAGACAGGGGACCTCCTACGAGCAGTACTTC
TRBV24-1	few	NA	TRBJ2-5	CATSPVGTGTQYF	TGTGCCACCAGCCCTGTTGGGACCGGGACCCAGTACTTC
TRBV7-2	NA	NA	TRBJ1-1	CASSPGVGMDTEAFF	TGTGCCAGCAGCCCCGGTGTGGGGATGGACACTGAAGCTTTCTTT
TRBV20-1	many	NA	TRBJ1-5	CSARPGGRFQPQHF	TGCAGTGCTAGACCCGGGGGCAGGTTTCAGCCCCAGCATTTT
TRBV15	many	TRBD1	TRBJ2-3	CATTGGEDTQYF	TGTGCCACCACAGGGGGAGAGGATACGCAGTATTTT
TRBV29-1	few	NA	TRBJ2-6	CSVDWANVLTF	TGCAGCGTTGATTGGGCCAACGTCCTGACTTTC